The table lists the clone carrying this T cell receptor beta chain with many counts. Its antigen remains unidentified. These data are taken from a study of neurological immune-mediated disorders. Findings of the study overall: Expansion of TCR clones was greatest in HTLV-1-associated myelopathy and smallest in multiple sclerosis, where it fell below that of healthy controls. Phylogenetic grouping assigned the repertoires of 18 of 34 multiple sclerosis patients to a single cluster of related CDR3 sequences. This cluster may be a repertoire-level signature.

cDNA synthesis was performed by 5'RACE with 10-nucleotide random UMIs. In TCRdb, the 5' RACE reads were re-called with MiXCR into one record per CDR3 protein. The sample has 55,000 to 70,000 distinct CDR3 sequences; approximately 4.6% are singletons. The unsorted libraries were made from 2 million PBMCs kept at -80 C. The sequenced sample consisted of PBMCs. The clonotype comes from a woman aged 45-65 years with multiple sclerosis.

The CDR3 region has the DNA TGTGCCAGCAGCTTGGGGTCTAGCGGCTACGAGCAGTACTTC. It specifies CASSLGSSGYEQYF. The rearrangement joins TRBV5-6 to TRBJ2-7; 7 positions agree with TRBD2. CDR3 size: 14 residues. The trim removed 0 bases at V and 3 bases at J, leaving 3 bases unmatched. Germline V CDR1 and CDR2: SGHDT, YYEEEE.